The 3 T cell receptor beta chains given below trace back to one sample, sequenced in a study of beta chain features in type 1 diabetes. Every bit of the isolated RNA underwent reverse transcription, so sequencing read expressed TCRB transcripts. Here immunoSEQ multiplex PCR was the method, and the copy in TCRdb shows in-frame clones only, minus some. The data show 500,000 to 850,000 clones, over 13% seen once. These TCRs' antigens remain unknown. Study findings and constraints: Researchers report that Type 1 diabetes patients had moderately but significantly shorter TCRB CDR3s across all four CD4+ subsets.

Sequencing was done on a sample of naive CD4+ T cells from blood. The receptor source for this set is a man between 18 and 35 years old with type 1 diabetes.

The gene calls are TRBV30 and TRBJ2-2, with D perhaps matching TRBD2 (6 bases). In germline, CDR1 is GTSNPN, CDR2 SVGIG (reference sequence). The CDR3 is 15 amino acids. Trimming stripped 7 bases from V and 0 bases from J, with 15 bases between. As DNA, the CDR3 is TGTGCCTTGAGCTTGGGGGGTACGAACACCGGGGAGCTGTTTTTT. This encodes CALSLGGTNTGELFF. Full variable domain (missing parts from reference TRBV30 and TRBJ2-2): SQTIHQWPATLVQPVGSPLSLECTVEGTSNPNLYWYRQAAGRGLQLLFYSVGIGQISSEVPQNLSASRPQDRQFILSSKKLLLSDSGFYLCALSLGGTNTGELFFGEGSRLTVL.

This clone was seen a few times. The V and J genes are TRBV7-9 and TRBJ2-3; possibly TRBD1 or TRBD2 for D (5 bases each). CDR3 size: 14 residues. Germline CDR1 is SEHNR and CDR2 is FQNEAQ (reference sequence). The ends were cut back, 5 bases at V and 9 bases at J, with 18 bases in the middle. This CDR3 is CASSPGTPAVTQYF. The CDR3 DNA reads TGTGCCAGCAGCCCTGGGACGCCGGCGGTCACGCAGTATTTT.

The rearrangement links TRBV5-1 to TRBJ2-7; unclear D gene. Trimming removed 0 bases at V and 3 bases at J, with 10 bases between. The V gene's germline CDR1 is SGHRS and CDR2 YFSETQ. This CDR3 is 14 amino acids long. The CDR3 DNA reads TGCGCCAGCAGCTTGGAGGGCAACTTCTACGAGCAGTACTTC. Protein: CASSLEGNFYEQYF.